These T cell receptor beta chains were read from a single sample in a study of type 1 regulatory T cells. Via MiXCR, TCRdb re-called the reads, giving one row per CDR3 protein. The table includes some 90,000 distinct CDR3 sequences, roughly 30% detected once. The sample comprised CD4+ T cells, either the whole sample or a sorted fraction (not recorded which). These receptors were collected from a human donor in good health. Both conserved end residues are part of each CDR3. The order of the fields is J gene, D gene, V gene, clone size, CDR3 DNA, CDR3 protein. A D gene is named only where the DNA matches it firmly. Some rows mark clone size as missing; the rest say once, few, many or name a class of expanded clone.

TRBJ2-3	NA	TRBV2	NA	TGTGCCAGCACCCGCGGGGGCACAGATACGCAGTATTTT	CASTRGGTDTQYF
TRBJ2-1	TRBD2	TRBV11-2	NA	TGTGCCAGCAGCTCGGGGGGCTCCTACAATGAGCAGTTCTTC	CASSSGGSYNEQFF
TRBJ2-3	TRBD2	TRBV5-1	NA	TGCGCCAGCAGCTTGCCCGGGGCGGGAGGAAACACAGATACGCAGTATTTT	CASSLPGAGGNTDTQYF
TRBJ2-1	NA	TRBV2	few	TGTGCCAGCAGTGAGACAGCCCTGAATGAGCAGTTCTTC	CASSETALNEQFF
TRBJ2-2	TRBD1	TRBV27	NA	TGTGCCAGCAGGGGGACAGGGGCGGTTACCGGGGAGCTGTTTTTT	CASRGTGAVTGELFF
TRBJ1-1	NA	TRBV10-3	few	TGTGCCATCAGTGATGAGGGGATGAACACTGAAGCTTTCTTT	CAISDEGMNTEAFF
TRBJ2-7	NA	TRBV6-1	NA	TGTGCCAGCAGTGAAGGAACAGGGTCTGCGCAGTACTTC	CASSEGTGSAQYF
TRBJ1-1	TRBD1	TRBV10-3	NA	TGTGCCATCAGATTAGAGGGGGCAAACACTGAAGCTTTCTTT	CAIRLEGANTEAFF
TRBJ2-7	NA	TRBV28	NA	TGTGCCAGCAGTCCCGGGACTCAGACACCTTACGAGCAGTACTTC	CASSPGTQTPYEQYF
TRBJ2-2	NA	TRBV7-8	NA	TGTGCCAGCAGCAGTCGACAGACTTTGAACACCGGGGAGCTGTTTTTT	CASSSRQTLNTGELFF
TRBJ2-1	TRBD2	TRBV5-4	once	TGTGCCAGCAGCCTTAGCGGGAGGATTCACAATGAGCAGTTCTTC	CASSLSGRIHNEQFF
TRBJ2-7	TRBD1	TRBV6-5	NA	TGTGCCAGCAGTCGGGACAGGGCCGCCTACGAGCAGTACTTC	CASSRDRAAYEQYF
TRBJ2-1	NA	TRBV28	NA	TGTGCCAGTACGAAAATAACAGGGGGGAGGGAGTGGGAGCAGTTCTTC	CASTKITGGREWEQFF
TRBJ2-3	TRBD2	TRBV4-2	NA	TGTGCCAGCAGCCAATCCCTAGCGGGAGGTAACCAGCATACGCAGTATTTT	CASSQSLAGGNQHTQYF
TRBJ2-7	NA	TRBV9	NA	TGTGCCAGCAGCGTAGGTTCAGGGTTAGACGGATACGAGCAGTACTTC	CASSVGSGLDGYEQYF
TRBJ2-7	NA	TRBV11-2	NA	TGTGCCAGCAGCTTAGATCGTACTGGCGGCGAGCAGTACTTC	CASSLDRTGGEQYF
TRBJ1-4	TRBD1	TRBV5-1	NA	TGCGCCAGCAGCGACGACAGGGGCGCTAATGAAAAACTGTTTTTT	CASSDDRGANEKLFF
TRBJ2-1	TRBD1	TRBV7-9	NA	TGTGCCAGCAGCGCCTCCGGGACAGGGTTGCAGTTCTTC	CASSASGTGLQFF
TRBJ2-1	NA	TRBV5-1	few	TGCGCCAGCAGCTTTGGGGCAGCGGGTTCGGGCGATGAGCAGTTCTTC	CASSFGAAGSGDEQFF
TRBJ1-4	TRBD1	TRBV5-1	NA	TGCGCCAGCAGTTTGGGATCCGGGACAGCGCGGGCCAGGAATGAAAAACTGTTTTTT	CASSLGSGTARARNEKLFF
TRBJ2-5	TRBD1	TRBV29-1	NA	TGCAGCGTTGAAGGGGACAGTAAAAGGGGCGGGTCGTACTTC	CSVEGDSKRGGSYF
TRBJ2-1	TRBD2	TRBV6-2/TRBV6-3	NA	TGTGCCAGCAGTCTAGCGGGAGGGGTCAATGAGCAGTTCTTC	CASSLAGGVNEQFF